These T cell receptor beta chains were read from a single sample in a study of ipilimumab plus nivolumab after autologous stem cell transplantation. The method was immunoSEQ multiplex PCR; TCRdb's version includes in-frame clones alone and lacks a portion of them. The table has under 30,000 clones, around 84% seen once. The source material was PBMCs, sampled in a trial of ipilimumab plus nivolumab as post-transplant consolidation. The receptors shown here come from a male donor with diffuse large B-cell lymphoma. CDR3s include the opening cysteine and the closing phenylalanine or tryptophan. A D gene is named only where the DNA matches it firmly. Some rows have no size entry. The others give once, few or many, or a class for an expanded clone.

cdr3_nt	cdr3_aa	d_call	j_call	v_call	clone_size
TGTGCCAGCAGTTTGAACAGGGGCGGAAAACTGTTTTTT	CASSLNRGGKLFF	TRBD1	TRBJ1-4	TRBV27	.
TGTGCCAGCAGCTTTTCCCCCGCTCGGGGGGAGCAGTACTTC	CASSFSPARGEQYF	.	TRBJ2-7	TRBV7-9	.
TGTGCCAGTAGTATAGGACAGGGCTGGGACGAGCAGTACTTC	CASSIGQGWDEQYF	TRBD1	TRBJ2-7	TRBV19	.
TGCGCCAGCAGCCGGGACCGCTCGCCGGATACGCAGTATTTT	CASSRDRSPDTQYF	.	TRBJ2-3	TRBV5-1	.
TGTGCCAGCAGTGGCCCCAGGGTCCACGGCTATGGCTACACCTTC	CASSGPRVHGYGYTF	.	TRBJ1-2	TRBV6-1	few
TGTGCCAGCAGCAACTCCGGGACTCGCCCGGGTAATGAGCAGTTCTTC	CASSNSGTRPGNEQFF	.	TRBJ2-1	TRBV7-2	once
TGCGCCAGCAGCTTAGACAGGGTGGGTGGCAATGAGCAGTTCTTC	CASSLDRVGGNEQFF	TRBD1	TRBJ2-1	TRBV5-1	.
TGTGCCAGCAGTTACTCCTCGGGGACGGCCGGGGAGCTGTTTTTT	CASSYSSGTAGELFF	.	TRBJ2-2	TRBV6-5	.
TGTGCCAGCATCCGGGGGCGGGGGGTAAGAGAGACCCAGTACTTC	CASIRGRGVRETQYF	TRBD2	TRBJ2-5	TRBV5-8	.
TGTGCCAGCAGTTACTCCCGGGACAGGTACACCTTC	CASSYSRDRYTF	TRBD1	TRBJ1-2	TRBV6-5	.
TGCAGCGTCGGCACTGGGACTAGCGGTCAAGAGACCCAGTACTTC	CSVGTGTSGQETQYF	TRBD2	TRBJ2-5	TRBV29-1	.
TGTGCCAGCAGTTACGGCGCAGGGCGAATTCAGCCCCAGCATTTT	CASSYGAGRIQPQHF	.	TRBJ1-5	TRBV27	.
TGCGCCAGCAGTCGGACGGACGCGAACACCGGGGAGCTGTTTTTT	CASSRTDANTGELFF	.	TRBJ2-2	TRBV10-2	.
TGTGCCTGGAGTAGTGTAGGGTCTGAAGCTTTCTTT	CAWSSVGSEAFF	.	TRBJ1-1	TRBV30	.
TGCGCCAGCAGCTTGGCCCCTAGCGGGGGGGCAGATACGCAGTATTTT	CASSLAPSGGADTQYF	TRBD2	TRBJ2-3	TRBV5-1	once
TGTGCCAGCAGCGTAGCTCGCGGGGGGTACACCGGGGAGCTGTTTTTT	CASSVARGGYTGELFF	TRBD2	TRBJ2-2	TRBV9	few
TGTGCCAGCAGGGGGAGTTTGGCCTACAATGAGCAGTTCTTC	CASRGSLAYNEQFF	.	TRBJ2-1	TRBV2	once
TGTGCCAGCAGCATAATCGGACAGGGAGGGAACACTGAAGCTTTCTTT	CASSIIGQGGNTEAFF	TRBD1	TRBJ1-1	TRBV7-2	few
TGCGCCACGCAACCGGGACAGGGAAGGGTAGAGACCCAGTACTTC	CATQPGQGRVETQYF	TRBD1	TRBJ2-5	TRBV10-2	.
TGTGCCAGCTCAAGGGCAGAGCGGTATACGCAGTATTTT	CASSRAERYTQYF	.	TRBJ2-3	TRBV18	.
TGTGCCAGCAGTTACCCCCAGGGGGAGAGGGAAAAACTGTTTTTT	CASSYPQGEREKLFF	TRBD1	TRBJ1-4	TRBV6-6	.
TGTGCCAGCAGCCCACAATACCGGGGGGAGACCCAGTACTTC	CASSPQYRGETQYF	.	TRBJ2-5	TRBV5-4	.
TGTGCCAGCAGTTACAGGACGCTTAATGAAAAACTGTTTTTT	CASSYRTLNEKLFF	.	TRBJ1-4	TRBV6-9	.
TGTGCCAGCAGCGAAACAGGGGATGAGCAGTTCTTC	CASSETGDEQFF	TRBD1	TRBJ2-1	TRBV7-2	.
TGTGCCAGCAGTGTACAGGGAGCCATAGGCTACGAGCAGTACTTC	CASSVQGAIGYEQYF	.	TRBJ2-7	TRBV2	.
TGTGCCAGCAGCTTGGGCCCTCGTAAGGGGCAGCCCCAGCATTTT	CASSLGPRKGQPQHF	.	TRBJ1-5	TRBV5-6	.
TGTGCCAGCAGCCCCGGGGGTACGGGGGGTCTCACAGATACGCAGTATTTT	CASSPGGTGGLTDTQYF	TRBD2	TRBJ2-3	TRBV2	.
TGTGCCAGCAGCGCCCGATTGGCGGGGCAGTACGGAAACACCATATATTTT	CASSARLAGQYGNTIYF	.	TRBJ1-3	TRBV11-2	once
TGTGCCAGTAGTATAGGGTCTAGTCCCCAGCATTTT	CASSIGSSPQHF	.	TRBJ1-5	TRBV19	.
TGCGCCAGCAGCCCAGGGGGGGTTTACACTGAAGCTTTCTTT	CASSPGGVYTEAFF	TRBD1	TRBJ1-1	TRBV4-1	.
TGCGCCAGCCACCCGGACCCTCCGGCTATCGTTGGGTACACCTTC	CASHPDPPAIVGYTF	.	TRBJ1-2	TRBV5-1	.
TGTGCCAGCAGCCAATCCCGGGGGTGGAACACTGAAGCTTTCTTT	CASSQSRGWNTEAFF	.	TRBJ1-1	TRBV16	once
TGTGCCAGCAGCCACAGGGGATCGGGGAACACTGAAGCTTTCTTT	CASSHRGSGNTEAFF	TRBD1	TRBJ1-1	TRBV13	.
TGTGCCAGCAGCGGAAGGCTAAGGGGGACCACTAACTATGGCTACACCTTC	CASSGRLRGTTNYGYTF	.	TRBJ1-2	TRBV5-6	.
TGTGCCACAGTCAACACAGGGGTTTTATCCTACGAGCAGTACTTC	CATVNTGVLSYEQYF	TRBD1	TRBJ2-7	TRBV6-5	.
TGTGCCAGCAGCCAGTTGTACAGGGGAGAAGCCGGGGAGCTGTTTTTT	CASSQLYRGEAGELFF	TRBD1	TRBJ2-2	TRBV7-2	.
TGTGCCAGTGGGGCCAGGAACTCCTACGAGCAGTACTTC	CASGARNSYEQYF	.	TRBJ2-7	TRBV19	.
TGTGCCAGCTCACCAGTGGCAGCCCCTGAAGGCTACACCTTC	CASSPVAAPEGYTF	.	TRBJ1-2	TRBV18	.
TGTGCCAGCAGCCCCGGGGTTGGGAGGAACTATGGCTACACCTTC	CASSPGVGRNYGYTF	.	TRBJ1-2	TRBV6-6	.
TGCGCCAGCAGCTCAGAACTCGGGACAGGGCAAACTGAAGCTTTCTTT	CASSSELGTGQTEAFF	TRBD1	TRBJ1-1	TRBV5-1	once
TGTGCCAGCAGCGATGGGAATCAGCCCCAGCATTTT	CASSDGNQPQHF	.	TRBJ1-5	TRBV7-2	once
TGTGCCAGCAGCAAAAACAGGGGTTACACTGAAGCTTTCTTT	CASSKNRGYTEAFF	TRBD1	TRBJ1-1	TRBV4-2	.
TGTGCCAGCAGCGTAGGAGGGTCCGGCAATTCACCCCTCCACTTT	CASSVGGSGNSPLHF	.	TRBJ1-6	TRBV9	.
TGTGCCAGCAGCGTAGAAGCCAGTACGCAGTATTTT	CASSVEASTQYF	.	TRBJ2-3	TRBV7-2	once
TGTGCCAGCAGCCGCGACAGGAACAATCAGCCCCAGCATTTT	CASSRDRNNQPQHF	.	TRBJ1-5	TRBV2	.
TGTGCCACCAGCAGAGATAATCGGGGAGGCTACGAGCAGTACTTC	CATSRDNRGGYEQYF	.	TRBJ2-7	TRBV15	.
TGCAGCGTTGATTTGGGAAGTGAGCAGTTCTTC	CSVDLGSEQFF	.	TRBJ2-1	TRBV29-1	medium-sized
TGTGCCAGCAGCCAAGATCGGGAAGGGACAAGGATCAATCAGCCCCAGCATTTT	CASSQDREGTRINQPQHF	.	TRBJ1-5	TRBV4-2	once